Listed here are 12 T cell receptor beta chains from one sample, sequenced in a study of regulatory T cells in long-lasting Graves disease. Time point given: newly diagnosed GD, antithyroid drugs for less than 3 months. PBMCs were the source of the RNA used for TCR sequencing. Through Arm-PCR of CDR3 regions and iRepertoire HTBI primers, TCR beta libraries were built. TCRdb re-analysed the multiplex PCR reads in MiXCR, keeping a single row per CDR3 protein. Of 400,000 to 500,000 distinct CDR3 sequences listed, approximately 16% are singletons. This sample also belongs to another study, concerning T cells in Graves' hyperthyroidism and ophthalmopathy.

Sequenced here: peripheral blood mononuclear cells (PBMCs), sampled at new diagnosis, from a patient treated with antithyroid drugs. The receptors come from a woman aged 40 to 50 with Graves disease.

This clonotype was counted only a few times. The rearrangement uses TRBV5-1 and TRBJ2-1; 16 bases agree with TRBD2. Per germline, CDR1 SGHRS and CDR2 YFSETQ. CDR3 length: 18 amino acids. Germline trimming cut 4 bases from V and 3 bases from J; bases unmatched to any gene: 7. CDR3 in DNA: TGCGCCAGCAGCCCAGGGACTAGCGGGGGGGTTGACTACAATGAGCAGTTCTTC. This codes for CASSPGTSGGVDYNEQFF.

This clonotype was detected a few times. This chain joins TRBV5-4 and TRBJ2-3, with 8 bases that match TRBD1. The CDR3 consists of 14 residues. Germline-derived CDR1 and CDR2 are SGHNT and YYREEE (reference sequence). J gave up 3 bases and V 7 bases, and 7 bases lay outside the gene matches. The CDR3 DNA sequence: TGTGCCAGCGCGAGAAGGACAGGGACAGATACGCAGTATTTT. It encodes CASARRTGTDTQYF.

In its sample, this clonotype was seen many times. The V gene is TRBV29-1, the J gene TRBJ2-5; TRBD2 agrees at 7 bases. V dropped 6 bases and J dropped 2; count of bases not matched to a gene: 9. Germline CDR1 and CDR2: SQVTM and ANQGSEA. This CDR3 is built from 14 residues. The CDR3 protein is CSVRSGEKQETQYF. CDR3 DNA: TGCAGCGTACGAAGCGGGGAAAAGCAAGAGACCCAGTACTTC.

This clonotype appeared a few times. This chain connects TRBV11-3 to TRBJ2-5; 9 bases map to TRBD2. V was pared by 1 base and J by 2 bases, with 2 bases of the junction left unmatched. Germline V CDR1 and CDR2: SGHNT, YENEEA. This CDR3 is 15 amino acids long. For the CDR3, the DNA is TGTGCCAGCAGCTTAGTAGCGGGAGAGCAAGAGACCCAGTACTTC. Amino acids: CASSLVAGEQETQYF.

This clonotype appeared many times. J is TRBJ2-5 and V is TRBV11-3; unclear D gene. Per germline, CDR1 SGHNT and CDR2 YENEEA. The V and J ends lost 1 base and 3 bases respectively, with 3 bases between them. This CDR3 has 12 residues. CDR3: CASSLVEETQYF. As DNA, the CDR3 is TGTGCCAGCAGCTTAGTGGAAGAGACCCAGTACTTC.

This clonotype was counted ten times or more. The chain combines TRBV7-2 with TRBJ2-3, with D uncertain. CDR1 SGHTA and CDR2 FQGNSA come from the germline V gene. V lost 5 bases, J lost 2 bases, and 8 bases lay in between. The CDR3 length is 13 residues. The CDR3: CASSAPYTDTQYF. DNA of the CDR3: TGTGCCAGCAGCGCGCCATACACAGATACGCAGTATTTT.

This clonotype was observed at least ten times. The CDR3 spells CASSITGDYNEQFF. CDR3 coding DNA: TGTGCCAGCAGTATCACAGGAGACTACAATGAGCAGTTCTTC. The chain recombines TRBV28 with TRBJ2-1; a weak D match, TRBD1 (5 bases). Deletions cut 5 bases from V and 3 bases from J, with 11 bases between. There are 14 residues in the CDR3. In germline, CDR1 is MDHEN, CDR2 SYDVKM.

This clonotype was observed at least ten times. The genes are TRBV12-3 or TRBV12-4 and TRBJ1-2; unclear D gene. Deletions cut 1 base from V and 4 bases from J, with 4 bases between. CDR3 length: 12 residues. The CDR3 loop reads CASSLEGYGYTF. In DNA, the CDR3 is TGTGCCAGCAGTTTAGAAGGCTATGGCTACACCTTC.

A remark on this clonotype: The junction differs from germline at one of its ends, possibly a read error. The rearrangement links TRBV29-1 to TRBJ2-4, with a weak D call TRBD2 (6 bases). The CDR3 is made up of 15 amino acids. The V gene's germline CDR1 is SQVTM and CDR2 ANQGSEA. For the CDR3, the DNA is TGCGGCGTTGTATGGGAGGAACTAGCCAAAAACATTCAGTACTTC. This encodes CGVVWEELAKNIQYF.

This clonotype has a handful of counts. The V gene is TRBV20-1, the J gene TRBJ2-2; D not certain. The CDR3 contains 13 residues. Germline V gene data show CDR1 as DFQATT and CDR2 as SNEGSKA (reference sequence). V was shortened by 6 bases and J by 6 bases, with 14 bases between the two germline ends. The CDR3 DNA follows: TGCAGTGCGCATACCCTCGTGTCCGGGGAGCTGTTTTTT. It encodes CSAHTLVSGELFF.

This clonotype has more than one count but fewer than ten. In DNA form, the CDR3 reads TGTGCCAGCAGTGAATCCCTACAGGGGGCCACTGAAGCTTTCTTT. Protein product: CASSESLQGATEAFF. V is TRBV25-1 and J is TRBJ1-1; 9 bases fit TRBD1. This CDR3 has 15 amino acids. The germline V gene encodes CDR1 MGHDK and CDR2 SYGVNS. Trimming at V came to 1 base and at J to 4 bases, leaving 4 bases not matched to a gene.

In this sample, this clonotype turned up many times. The chain uses TRBV7-6 and TRBJ1-6, with a weak D call TRBD1 (5 bases). Germline V gene sequence: CDR1 SGHVS, CDR2 FNYEAQ. V lost 2 bases and J lost 5, with 19 bases in between. The CDR3 length is 18 residues. Here the CDR3 reads CASSLRTPGQGDNSPLHF. CDR3 in DNA: TGTGCCAGCAGCTTACGGACGCCGGGGCAGGGTGATAATTCACCCCTCCACTTT.